These 19 T cell receptor beta chains were sequenced from one sample in a study of response to subunit inactivated influenza vaccine. TCRdb processed the RT-PCR reads anew with MiXCR; each CDR3 protein has one entry. In the table there are approximately 310,000 distinct CDR3 sequences, 21% of which are singletons. The input for sequencing was PBMCs from blood, taken 21 months after vaccination. Every receptor here comes from a man between 50 and 70 years old who received an inactivated influenza vaccine.

This chain links TRBV7-9 with TRBJ2-7, with D possibly being TRBD1 (6 bases). The germline V gene encodes CDR1 SEHNR and CDR2 FQNEAQ (reference sequence). The CDR3 totals 11 residues. V lost 4 bases to trimming and J lost 6 bases, with 7 bases between them. The DNA for the CDR3 is TGTGCCAGCAGCTACAGGGTCGAGCAGTACTTC. Translating it yields CASSYRVEQYF.

The rearrangement links TRBV3-1 to TRBJ2-1; 8 bases map to TRBD2. There are 16 residues in the CDR3. Germline V gene lookup returns CDR1 LGHDT and CDR2 YNNKEL (reference sequence). V dropped 3 bases and J dropped 9; count of bases not matched to a gene: 13. The CDR3 region is CASSHGLGLGGGEQFF. The CDR3 DNA reads TGTGCCAGCAGCCATGGCTTGGGACTAGGTGGCGGTGAGCAGTTCTTC.

The V call is TRBV27, the J call TRBJ2-3, with 9 bases aligning to TRBD1. The CDR3 loop spans 17 amino acids. Germline V gene sequence: CDR1 MNHEY, CDR2 SMNVEV (reference sequence). The V and J ends lost 5 bases and 0 bases, in that order; junction bases with no gene match: 9. CDR3 nucleotide sequence: TGTGCCAGCAGTCTGTCGGGGACAGGGTATAGCACAGATACGCAGTATTTT. Protein: CASSLSGTGYSTDTQYF.

In its sample, this clonotype was seen a few times. The chain uses TRBV11-2 and TRBJ1-5; 9 bases agree with TRBD1. Germline lookup yields CDR1 SGHAT and CDR2 FQNNGV. This CDR3 region has 13 residues. With 5 bases clipped from V and 6 bases from J, the junction kept 2 bases outside the gene matches. The CDR3 DNA follows: TGTGCCAGCAGCCCGGACAGGGGTCAGCCCCAGCATTTT. It is translated as CASSPDRGQPQHF.

The J gene is TRBJ2-1, the V gene TRBV20-1; no reliable D call. Trimming took off 0 bases at V and 6 bases at J, with 9 bases between the two ends. The CDR3 loop spans 13 amino acids. The V gene's germline CDR1 is DFQATT and CDR2 SNEGSKA (reference sequence). The CDR3 DNA is TGCAGTGCTAGAGATCCACGCTTCAATGAGCAGTTCTTC. Translated, it gives CSARDPRFNEQFF.

Regarding this clonotype: One junction end does not reproduce the germline sequence, and a read error may be involved. DNA for the CDR3: TGTGCCAGTAGTATAAGGGGGCAAGAGGCCCAGTACTTC. Protein sequence: CASSIRGQEAQYF. The chain joins TRBV19 to TRBJ2-5; 7 bases align to TRBD1. Looked up from germline, CDR1 is LNHDA and CDR2 is SQIVND (reference sequence). The CDR3 spans 13 residues.

The chain carries TRBV21-1 and TRBJ2-2; the table gives TRBD1 as D, unverified against the DNA. TRBV21-1 corresponds to a pseudogene. This CDR3 contains 17 residues. The CDR3 loop reads CASSAPLSQGHTGELFF. CDR3 nucleotides: TGTGCCAGCAGCGCCCCGCTTTCACAGGGCCACACCGGGGAGCTGTTTTTT.

In its sample, this clonotype was seen a few times. V is TRBV19 and J is TRBJ1-1; 7 bases fit TRBD1. The V gene end was trimmed by 6 bases and the J gene end by 1 base; junction bases not matched to a gene: 5. The CDR3 spans 14 residues. Germline CDR1 reads LNHDA; CDR2 reads SQIVND (reference sequence). CDR3 in DNA: TGTGCCAGTAGCTGGGGACAGTCGAACACTGAAGCTTTCTTT. This encodes CASSWGQSNTEAFF.

Ten or more counts support this clonotype. The rearrangement links TRBV12-3 or TRBV12-4 to TRBJ1-1; tentatively, D is TRBD1 (6 bases). Trimming took 5 bases from V and 5 from J, leaving 12 bases between them. The CDR3 has 13 amino acids. The CDR3 here is CASSPAGVTEAFF. As DNA, the CDR3 is TGTGCCAGCAGTCCCGCAGGGGTAACTGAAGCTTTCTTT.

The genes are TRBV20-1 and TRBJ2-7; D gene ambiguous. The V end lost 2 bases, the J end lost 3 bases, and 11 bases lay between the germline ends. Germline V gene data show CDR1 as DFQATT and CDR2 as SNEGSKA (reference sequence). The CDR3 is 13 residues long. Here the CDR3 DNA reads TGCAGTGCTAGACTCCCGGCTAACTACGAGCAGTACTTC. Translated, it gives CSARLPANYEQYF.

The chain links TRBV7-8 to TRBJ1-2; maybe TRBD1 (5 bases). The CDR3 is 14 residues long. V dropped 5 bases and J dropped 5 bases, with 15 bases sitting between them. Per the germline V gene, CDR1 is SGHVS and CDR2 is FQNEAQ. CDR3 in DNA: TGTGCCAGCAGCCGTTCCCGGGACCCGTATGGCTACACCTTC. Its translation: CASSRSRDPYGYTF.

The sample holds a few counts of this clonotype. In nucleotides, the CDR3 is TGCGCCAGCAGTCAATCAAGCCCAGGGAAGCTGTTTTTT. This codes for CASSQSSPGKLFF. This rearrangement joins TRBV23-1 to TRBJ2-2; a possible D gene is TRBD1 (5 bases). TRBV23-1 is annotated as an ORF whose role is uncertain. The germline V and J ends were trimmed by 0 bases and 12 bases, with 11 bases remaining between them. The CDR3 is 13 residues long.

The chain couples TRBV9 to TRBJ2-1; unclear D gene. The length of the CDR3 is 13 residues. Germline values: CDR1 SGDLS, CDR2 YYNGEE. The V and J ends lost 0 bases and 8 bases respectively, with 9 bases between them. This CDR3 is CASSVVQTDEQFF. In nucleotides, the CDR3 is TGTGCCAGCAGCGTAGTACAGACGGATGAGCAGTTCTTC.

This clonotype was detected a few times. The rearrangement uses TRBV12-3 or TRBV12-4 and TRBJ2-5, with unresolved D. The CDR3 covers 13 residues. V was cut by 2 bases and J by 1 base, with 5 bases left in between. The CDR3 DNA reads TGTGCCAGCAGTTTATCGGCCCAAGAGACCCAGTACTTC. This gives the protein CASSLSAQETQYF.

The chain links TRBV25-1 to TRBJ2-7, with 7 bases identical to TRBD2. This CDR3 region has 12 residues. Germline loops: CDR1 MGHDK, CDR2 SYGVNS. V was clipped by 8 bases and J by 7 bases; unmatched bases: 8. This CDR3 reads CASARAGSEQYF. CDR3 DNA: TGTGCCAGCGCAAGAGCGGGATCTGAGCAGTACTTC.

This clonotype has just a few counts. This chain links TRBV3-1 with TRBJ2-7; 11 nucleotides align to TRBD2. V shed 4 bases, J shed 2 bases, and the junction held 7 bases outside the gene matches. Germline lookup yields CDR1 LGHDT and CDR2 YNNKEL (reference sequence). This CDR3 region has 16 residues. The chain's CDR3 is CASSRALTSGAYEQYF. The CDR3 DNA is TGTGCCAGCAGCCGTGCTTTGACTAGCGGGGCCTACGAGCAGTACTTC.

This clonotype was observed at least ten times. The chain links TRBV5-1 to TRBJ1-2; 11 bases line up with TRBD1. The ends lost 2 bases at V and 4 bases at J; junction bases unmatched: 4. CDR1 and CDR2 from the germline V gene are SGHRS and YFSETQ. The CDR3 covers 15 residues. The CDR3 sequence is CASSLTGQGVYGYTF. In DNA form, the CDR3 reads TGCGCCAGCAGCTTAACGGGACAGGGGGTCTATGGCTACACCTTC.

This clonotype has at least ten counts. The V call is TRBV20-1, the J call TRBJ1-1; 9 bases line up with TRBD1. The germline V gene has CDR1 DFQATT and CDR2 SNEGSKA (reference sequence). This CDR3 has 15 amino acids. Germline trimming cut 4 bases from V and 1 base from J; bases unmatched to any gene: 7. Here the CDR3 reads CSATGTGFRNTEAFF. Written as DNA, the CDR3 is TGCAGTGCTACCGGGACAGGGTTTAGGAACACTGAAGCTTTCTTT.

This clonotype was found many times. This rearrangement joins TRBV11-2 to TRBJ1-3, with unresolved D. CDR3 length equals 14 residues. Per the germline V gene, CDR1 is SGHAT and CDR2 is FQNNGV. Trimming removed 2 bases from V and 2 bases from J, with 7 bases in between. CDR3 in amino acids: CASSLTVTGNTIYF. The CDR3 bases are TGTGCCAGCAGCTTAACAGTTACTGGAAACACCATATATTTT.